The T cell receptor (beta chain) described here comes from a study of response to subunit inactivated influenza vaccine. Broader study findings: Authors suggested each seasonal flu vaccination may recruit only limited numbers of new T cells.

TCRdb passed the RT-PCR reads through MiXCR, listing each CDR3 protein once. In the table there are some 160,000 distinct CDR3 sequences, approximately 11% of which are singletons. With respect to this clonotype: What it recognizes is unknown.

CDR1 KGHSH and CDR2 LQKENI come from the germline V gene. V trimming: 3 bases; J trimming: 1 base; junction bases outside the gene matches: 1. This CDR3 comprises 15 residues. The specimen comprised non-naive T cells sorted from PBMCs, sampled roughly 6 weeks after vaccination. The chain uses TRBV18 and TRBJ2-3; TRBD2 aligns across 10 bases. The TCR was taken from a man over 45 who received an inactivated influenza vaccine. The CDR3 DNA follows: TGTGCCAGCTCACCCAGCGGGGGGGGCACAGATACGCAGTATTTT. It translates to CASSPSGGGTDTQYF.